Sequencing of this T cell receptor beta chain was carried out in a study of T-cell memory formation after mild COVID-19 (dated by TCRdb to the early 2020s). Looking at the study overall: TCR sequence clusters from the two donors were largely donor specific. T-cell clones expanding and contracting after mild COVID-19 in two donors were tracked by longitudinal TCRalpha and TCRbeta repertoire sequencing. Two young, previously healthy adult volunteers, one female and one male, were included in the cohort.

Sequencing used an Illumina NovaSeq 6000. Using 5'RACE with constant-segment primers, TCRalpha and TCRbeta cDNA libraries were constructed, with sample barcodes and unique molecular identifiers added in the process. Trizol reagent was used to extract RNA from every sample. Libraries were amplified in two PCR steps, with a second sample barcode and Illumina TruSeq adapters added in the second step. Sequencing of the libraries was done on an Illumina NovaSeq, producing 2 x 150 bp paired-end reads. As for the authors' bioinformatics: With migec v1.2.7, reads were demultiplexed and then collapsed into UMI-guided consensus sequences. With mixcr v2.1.11, UMI consensuses were aligned to TRA and TRB V and J templates and assembled into clonotypes. A clonotype was counted as expanded or contracted only when both edgeR and NoisET called the clonotype significant, with the noise models trained on biological replicates. For edgeR calls, a false discovery rate-adjusted p below 0.01 and a log2 fold-change threshold of 1 were applied. PCA with hierarchical clustering of max-normalized trajectories of the 1000 most abundant clonotypes was used as exploratory dynamics analysis. The CD4 or CD8 phenotype of responding clones was assigned using the separately sequenced CD4+ and CD8+ repertoires. The public reads were run again by TCRdb, first through fastp at Q25 and then through MiXCR, and only productive beta chains were kept. Duplicate CDR3 protein sequences are folded into a single record with the most common DNA and genes. The V and J calls come from TCRdb's annotation, not from the publication. This sample is represented by about 250,000 distinct CDR3 sequences; roughly 18% of them were singletons. 20% to 25% of the sample is taken by the ten largest.

The investigation overall reported the following: SARS-CoV-2 specificity was not confirmed for the second-wave clones peaking on day 37. Some responding clones were detected in pre-infection memory, suggesting pre-existing cross-reactive memory T cells joined the SARS-CoV-2 response. Clones contracting from day 15 to 85 had balanced CD4/CD8 phenotypes, while a second wave expanding from day 15 to 37 was biased towards CD4+. Contracting CD4+ clones turned up mainly in the CM and EM memory subsets, whereas EMRA was where CD8+ clones were enriched. Only a couple of mild cases were covered by the study, and larger cohorts that include severe cases with pre-infection samples were considered necessary.

Ficoll-Paque density gradient centrifugation was used to isolate PBMCs. This clonotype occurred a few times. The antigen this receptor binds is unknown. No clone much larger than this one lies a single base away; base qualities are absent. Based on the germline V gene (reference sequence), the CDR1 and CDR2 sequences are SEHNR and FQNEAQ. From its cysteine to its valine, the CDR3 spans 13 amino acids. Only CDR3 DNA remains: 39 bases, in frame from the first base. V drops 0 bases and J drops 0 bases, leaving 3 bases in between. Sample: PBMCs or a T cell subset sorted from them (not recorded which). Recombination joined TRBV7-9 with TRBJ2-7; the D gene is unclear. The source is a man aged 18 to 35 who had mild COVID-19 (a few samples of this study predate the infection). The sample titles of this study are shuffled in the database, so cell type and time point are left out; the donor was told from shared clones. The DNA is TGTGCCAGCAGCTTAGCAAGCTCCTACGAGCAGTACGTC. This is translated as CASSLASSYEQYV.